The 5 T cell receptor beta chains listed next were all sequenced from one sample in a study of T cell responses to AZD1222 COVID-19 vaccine. Libraries were prepared by immunoSEQ multiplex PCR; TCRdb keeps only in-frame clonotypes and omits some of them. Found here are 20,000 to 30,000 clones, roughly 91% of them singletons; the top ten hold approximately 30%. The source material was peripheral blood, sampled 28 days after the second AZD1222 dose. These receptors all come from an adult who received the AZD1222 COVID-19 vaccine.

This clone was seen more than once but under ten times. The chain joins TRBV3-1 (or the pseudogene TRBV3-2) to TRBJ1-2, with D tentatively TRBD1 (5 bases). CDR3 size: 14 residues. Trimming cost V 3 bases and J 3 bases, with 11 bases left between them. Germline CDR1 LGHDT, CDR2 YNNKEL (reference sequence). CDR3 sequence reads: CASSHSGTYYGYTF. The CDR3 nucleotides read TGTGCCAGCAGCCATTCCGGGACCTACTATGGCTACACCTTC.

This sequence joins TRBV5-1 and TRBJ2-3; D gene uncertain. The CDR3 extends over 13 amino acids. V lost 2 bases and J 6 bases, leaving 10 bases between the germline ends. From germline, CDR1 is SGHRS and CDR2 YFSETQ. CDR3 bases: TGCGCCAGCAGCTTCTGGTCGGCGGATACGCAGTATTTT. Its translation: CASSFWSADTQYF.

CDR3: CASSDEGRSYGYTF. CDR3 DNA sequence: TGTGCCAGCAGTGATGAGGGGAGATCGTATGGCTACACCTTC. This chain joins TRBV25-1 and TRBJ1-2, with D perhaps TRBD1 (5 bases). Germline CDR1 MGHDK, CDR2 SYGVNS. The CDR3 sequence is 14 residues long. The V and J ends lost 3 bases and 5 bases respectively, with 13 bases between them.

This clone was seen a handful of times. J is TRBJ2-3 and V is TRBV6-5; possibly TRBD2 for D (5 bases). Trimming left V 9 bases short and J 2 bases short, with 18 bases between. Looked up from germline, CDR1 is MNHEY and CDR2 is SVGAGI. This CDR3 is 15 amino acids long. CDR3 amino acids: CASTEAARPTDTQYF. The DNA for the CDR3 is TGTGCCAGTACGGAGGCCGCTAGACCCACAGATACGCAGTATTTT.

The rearrangement joins TRBV29-1 to TRBJ2-1; TRBD2 agrees at 8 bases. Germline CDR1 SQVTM, CDR2 ANQGSEA. V lost 4 bases, J lost 7 bases, and 9 bases stayed unmatched. This CDR3 spans 14 amino acids. The CDR3: CSVGAGREANEQFF. The CDR3 nucleotides are TGCAGCGTTGGAGCTGGGCGGGAGGCTAATGAGCAGTTCTTC.